Following are 19 T cell receptor beta chains from one sample sequenced in a study of vaccination effects on CD4 cells after COVID-19. Libraries were prepared by immunoSEQ multiplex PCR; TCRdb keeps only in-frame clonotypes and omits some of them. This sample yields tens of thousands of clones, of which about 72% are seen a single time; under 30% belongs to the top ten. Their cognate antigens are unknown. Ahead of sequencing, the ViraFEST assay grew antigen-specific CD4+ T cells using viral peptide pools. Cells that had been cultured for roughly ten days were the source of isolated CD4+ T cells. The sample in question was CD4+ T cells from PBMCs cultured with HCoV-229E spike peptides, obtained before COVID-19 vaccination. The receptors derive from a human donor who received a COVID-19 vaccine.

The chain carries TRBV10-3 and TRBJ2-1; TRBD2 aligns across 12 bases. CDR3 length: 16 amino acids. V was pared by 4 bases and J by 2 bases, with 3 bases of the junction left unmatched. Germline CDR1 and CDR2: ENHRY and SYGVKD. The CDR3 region has the DNA TGTGCCATCAGTGGGACTAGCGGGACGACCTACAATGAGCAGTTCTTC. Its protein product is CAISGTSGTTYNEQFF.

V usage is TRBV7-2 and J usage is TRBJ2-5; the match to TRBD1 covers 7 bases. V shed 5 bases and J 3 bases; nucleotides not matched to a gene: 9. The CDR3 runs 15 residues. Germline loops: CDR1 SGHTA, CDR2 FQGNSA. CDR3 DNA: TGTGCCAGCAGCCTTGCCGGGACAGCTAAAGAGACCCAGTACTTC. Translated: CASSLAGTAKETQYF.

This chain links TRBV19 with TRBJ2-3; D possibly corresponds to TRBD1 (6 bases). The V end lost 1 base, the J end lost 3 bases, and 14 bases lay between the germline ends. The V gene's germline CDR1 is LNHDA and CDR2 SQIVND (reference sequence). The CDR3 has 16 residues. CDR3 sequence: CASSIGGTQVTDTQYF. The CDR3, as DNA: TGTGCCAGTAGTATAGGGGGGACACAGGTTACAGATACGCAGTATTTT. Looking up the rest from reference TRBV19 and TRBJ2-3 gives the full variable domain: DGGITQSPKYLFRKEGQNVTLSCEQNLNHDAMYWYRQDPGQGLRLIYYSQIVNDFQKGDIAEGYSVSREKKESFPLTVTSAQKNPTAFYLCASSIGGTQVTDTQYFGPGTRLTVL.

The gene calls are TRBV3-1 (or the pseudogene TRBV3-2) and TRBJ1-1, with D possibly being TRBD1 (5 bases). Germline loops: CDR1 LGHDT, CDR2 YNNKEL (reference sequence). Trimming took off 1 base at V and 4 bases at J, with 10 bases between the two ends. This CDR3 has 14 residues. The CDR3 region has the DNA TGTGCCAGCAGCCAAGTTTGGGGGAGCACTGAAGCTTTCTTT. This sequence encodes CASSQVWGSTEAFF.

This clone was observed a handful of times. The chain uses TRBV7-6 and TRBJ2-2; possibly TRBD1 for D (6 bases). The germline V gene has CDR1 SGHVS and CDR2 FNYEAQ. CDR3 size: 15 residues. The V and J ends lost 4 bases and 6 bases respectively, with 15 bases between them. Here the CDR3 reads CASSSKQGTAGELFF. In DNA, the CDR3 is TGTGCCAGCAGCTCTAAACAGGGAACTGCCGGGGAGCTGTTTTTT.

This clone was counted between two and nine times. The J gene is TRBJ1-5, the V gene TRBV4-1, with 7 bases identical to TRBD1. This CDR3 has 15 amino acids. Germline V gene sequence: CDR1 MGHRA, CDR2 YSYEKL. The J segment lost 4 bases and the V segment lost 2 bases, leaving 5 bases of the junction unmatched. The CDR3 spells CASSQTSTGNQPQHF. CDR3 in DNA: TGCGCCAGCAGCCAAACATCGACAGGGAATCAGCCCCAGCATTTT.

This chain joins TRBV19 and TRBJ1-2, with 7 bases aligning to TRBD1. The germline gives CDR1 LNHDA, CDR2 SQIVND (reference sequence). The CDR3 runs 13 residues. Unmatched junction bases numbered 5, after V lost 8 bases and J lost 2 bases. The CDR3, as DNA: TGTGCCAGTTCCAAACAGGGGAACTATGGCTACACCTTC. This sequence encodes CASSKQGNYGYTF.

The chain couples TRBV2 to TRBJ1-2; no definite D call. There are 12 residues in the CDR3. V gave up 2 bases and J gave up 8 bases, with 9 bases separating them. Per germline, CDR1 SNHLY and CDR2 FYNNEI. The CDR3 here is CASSESSQGYTF. The CDR3 region has the DNA TGTGCCAGCAGTGAATCATCGCAGGGCTACACCTTC.

In its sample, this clone was seen once. The genes are TRBV5-6 and TRBJ2-3, with D possibly matching TRBD1 (6 bases). This CDR3 is built from 17 residues. V lost 2 bases and J lost 0, with 16 bases in between. Germline CDR1 and CDR2: SGHDT and YYEEEE. As DNA, the CDR3 is TGTGCCAGCAGCTTCCTAAATAGACAGGATAGCACAGATACGCAGTATTTT. Translating gives CASSFLNRQDSTDTQYF.

The V call is TRBV25-1, the J call TRBJ1-3; D remains ambiguous. Germline V gene lookup returns CDR1 MGHDK and CDR2 SYGVNS. CDR3 length: 12 amino acids. Trimming shortened V by 2 bases and J by 3 bases, and 2 bases separated the two germline ends. CDR3 DNA sequence: TGTGCCAGCAGTGAACGTGGAAACACCATATATTTT. Translating gives CASSERGNTIYF.

This chain links TRBV6-2 or TRBV6-3 with TRBJ1-1; possibly TRBD1 for D (5 bases). The CDR3 runs 15 residues. The germline V gene has CDR1 MNHEY and CDR2 SVGEGT. V shed 0 bases and J shed 8 bases, with 16 bases lying between them. CDR3 amino acids: CASSYSPPGAIEAFF. DNA of the CDR3: TGTGCCAGCAGTTACTCCCCCCCCGGGGCAATAGAAGCTTTCTTT.

The chain is built from TRBV11-1 and TRBJ2-6, with TRBD1 as a possible D gene (6 bases). Germline V gene data show CDR1 as SGHAT and CDR2 as FQDESV (reference sequence). This CDR3 region has 16 residues. V dropped 5 bases and J dropped 1 base, with 12 bases sitting between them. CDR3 DNA sequence: TGTGCCAGCAGCGTACAGGGTGGGTCTGGGGCCAACGTCCTGACTTTC. It specifies CASSVQGGSGANVLTF.

CDR3 sequence: CASSTGTGADTQYF. CDR3 bases: TGTGCCAGCAGTACCGGGACAGGGGCAGATACGCAGTATTTT. The genes are TRBV6-2 or TRBV6-3 and TRBJ2-3; the match to TRBD1 covers 10 bases. This CDR3 is 14 amino acids long. V dropped 5 bases and J dropped 4; count of bases not matched to a gene: 3. Germline CDR1 and CDR2: MNHEY and SVGEGT.

V gene TRBV18 combines with J gene TRBJ2-3, with D perhaps given as TRBD1 or TRBD2 (5 bases each). CDR1 and CDR2 from the germline V gene are KGHSH and LQKENI. The V gene lost 1 base and the J gene lost 5 bases, with 10 bases spanning the gap. There are 14 residues in the CDR3. For the CDR3, the DNA is TGTGCCAGCTCACCACGGACGGGGCAAGATACGCAGTATTTT. It is translated as CASSPRTGQDTQYF.

The V call is TRBV5-1, the J call TRBJ1-2; TRBD1 might be the D (5 bases). This CDR3 has 15 residues. V was pared by 3 bases and J by 3 bases, with 15 bases between. Germline values: CDR1 SGHRS, CDR2 YFSETQ. This CDR3 reads CASSSRPQGDYGYTF. Written as DNA, the CDR3 is TGCGCCAGCAGCTCTCGCCCCCAGGGAGACTATGGCTACACCTTC.

The rearrangement joins TRBV5-1 to TRBJ2-3; TRBD2 agrees at 7 bases. Trimming at V came to 2 bases and at J to 0 bases, leaving 6 bases not matched to a gene. The germline gives CDR1 SGHRS, CDR2 YFSETQ. This CDR3 has 16 residues. The DNA of the CDR3 is TGCGCCAGCAGCTTTTACAGCGGGGATAGCACAGATACGCAGTATTTT. This encodes CASSFYSGDSTDTQYF.

The chain has TRBV15 and TRBJ2-4, with TRBD2 identical over 8 bases. The V gene end was trimmed by 0 bases and the J gene end by 0 bases; junction bases not matched to a gene: 13. CDR3 size: 20 residues. Germline V CDR1 and CDR2: LNHNV, YYDKDF (reference sequence). The CDR3 nucleotides read TGTGCCACCAGCAGAGATTGGAGGAGCGGGGGCACCCTAGCCAAAAACATTCAGTACTTC. It codes for CATSRDWRSGGTLAKNIQYF. The whole variable domain, filled in from reference TRBV15 and TRBJ2-4, reads DAMVIQNPRYQVTQFGKPVTLSCSQTLNHNVMYWYQQKSSQAPKLLFHYYDKDFNNEADTPDNFQSRRPNTSFCFLDIRSPGLGDTAMYLCATSRDWRSGGTLAKNIQYFGAGTRLSVL.

This clone was recorded a few times. The genes are TRBV28 and TRBJ1-1; D perhaps matches TRBD1 (5 bases). The CDR3 has 16 residues. Trimming shortened V by 4 bases and J by 2 bases, and 17 bases separated the two germline ends. Per the germline V gene, CDR1 is MDHEN and CDR2 is SYDVKM. CDR3 in DNA: TGTGCCAGCAGTTCGAGGGTGGGGGGTCTCAACACTGAAGCTTTCTTT. Encoded protein: CASSSRVGGLNTEAFF. Full variable domain (rest looked up from reference TRBV28 and TRBJ1-1): DVKVTQSSRYLVKRTGEKVFLECVQDMDHENMFWYRQDPGLGLRLIYFSYDVKMKEKGDIPEGYSVSREKKERFSLILESASTNQTSMYLCASSSRVGGLNTEAFFGQGTRLTVV.

This chain connects TRBV20-1 to TRBJ2-3; D remains unclear. Germline CDR1 reads DFQATT; CDR2 reads SNEGSKA (reference sequence). The CDR3 consists of 12 residues. Trimming cost V 3 bases and J 4 bases, with 8 bases left between them. CDR3 in amino acids: CSASRPSDTQYF. For the CDR3, the DNA is TGCAGTGCTAGTAGACCTTCAGATACGCAGTATTTT.